The entry below gives a single T cell receptor beta chain sequence along with its context. These data come from a study of early T cells in non-severe SARS-CoV-2 infection. TCRdb redid the calling of the 5' RACE reads with MiXCR, one entry per CDR3 protein. In the table there are just under 65,000 distinct CDR3 sequences, approximately 9.2% of which are singletons. The source was whole blood, collected at baseline. This receptor was obtained from an adult who was a healthcare worker with PCR-confirmed SARS-CoV-2 infection or an uninfected control (not recorded which).

The CDR3 sequence is CASSLEEKLFF. The DNA for the CDR3 is TGCGCCAGCAGCTTGGAGGAAAAACTGTTTTTT. The chain joins TRBV5-1 to TRBJ1-4; D is unresolved. Trimming removed 0 bases from V and 8 bases from J, with 2 bases in between. The CDR3 has 11 amino acids. The germline CDR1 and CDR2 sequences are SGHRS and YFSETQ.